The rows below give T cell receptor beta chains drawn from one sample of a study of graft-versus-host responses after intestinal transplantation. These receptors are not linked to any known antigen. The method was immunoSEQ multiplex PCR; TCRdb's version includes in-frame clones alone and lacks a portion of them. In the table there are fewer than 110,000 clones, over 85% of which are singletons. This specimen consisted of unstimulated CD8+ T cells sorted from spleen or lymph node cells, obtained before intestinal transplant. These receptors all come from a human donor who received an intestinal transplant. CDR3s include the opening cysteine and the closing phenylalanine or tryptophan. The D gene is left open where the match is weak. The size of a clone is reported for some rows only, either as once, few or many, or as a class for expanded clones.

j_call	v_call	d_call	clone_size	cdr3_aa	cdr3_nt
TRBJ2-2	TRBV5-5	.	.	CASSFGGNTGELFF	TGTGCCAGCAGCTTCGGGGGAAACACCGGGGAGCTGTTTTTT
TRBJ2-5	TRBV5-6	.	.	CASSLRTGYETQYF	TGTGCCAGCAGCTTGCGAACCGGTTACGAGACCCAGTACTTC
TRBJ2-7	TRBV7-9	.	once	CASSPWDKSYEQYF	TGTGCCAGCAGCCCTTGGGACAAGAGCTACGAGCAGTACTTC
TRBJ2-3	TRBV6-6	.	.	CASRGTPGGVTDTQYF	TGTGCCAGCAGGGGGACACCCGGAGGGGTCACAGATACGCAGTATTTT
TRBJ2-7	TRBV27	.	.	CASSLFGGPIYEQYF	TGTGCCAGCAGTTTATTCGGGGGGCCTATCTACGAGCAGTACTTC
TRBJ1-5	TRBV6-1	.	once	CASSEEQTYQPQHF	TGTGCCAGCAGTGAAGAACAGACGTATCAGCCCCAGCATTTT
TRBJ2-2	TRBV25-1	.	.	CASSDGINPGELFF	TGTGCCAGCAGTGATGGGATTAATCCCGGGGAGCTGTTTTTT
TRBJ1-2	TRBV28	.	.	CASSQRLLANYGYTF	TGTGCCAGCAGTCAAAGACTGCTAGCTAACTATGGCTACACCTTC
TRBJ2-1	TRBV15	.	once	CATSRVAAHNEQFF	TGTGCCACCAGCAGAGTGGCAGCACACAATGAGCAGTTCTTC
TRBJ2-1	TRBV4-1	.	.	CASTGSGTNEQFF	TGCGCCAGCACCGGTTCAGGGACGAATGAGCAGTTCTTC
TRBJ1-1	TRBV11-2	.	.	CASSLDTLQVNTEAFF	TGTGCCAGCAGCTTAGATACCCTACAGGTGAACACTGAAGCTTTCTTT
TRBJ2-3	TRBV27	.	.	CASSLSLAPDDTQYF	TGTGCCAGCAGTTTATCACTAGCTCCAGATGATACGCAGTATTTT
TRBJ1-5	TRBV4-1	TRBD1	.	CASSQGDRGAGQPQHF	TGCGCCAGCAGCCAAGGAGACAGGGGGGCGGGTCAGCCCCAGCATTTT
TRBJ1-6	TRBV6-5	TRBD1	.	CATLPTGQGKLSLHF	TGTGCCACCTTACCTACGGGACAGGGAAAGCTTTCCCTCCACTTT
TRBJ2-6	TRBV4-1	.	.	CASSPQGYVSSGANVLTF	TGCGCCAGCAGCCCACAGGGTTATGTTTCCTCTGGGGCCAACGTCCTGACTTTC
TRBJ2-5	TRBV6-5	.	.	CASSPRLDLTGTQYF	TGTGCCAGCAGTCCCCGACTGGACCTGACGGGGACCCAGTACTTC
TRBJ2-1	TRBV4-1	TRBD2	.	CASSQRLAGGNNEQFF	TGCGCCAGCAGCCAGCGACTAGCGGGGGGCAACAATGAGCAGTTCTTC
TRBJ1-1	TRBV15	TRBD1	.	CATSTWDREIETEAFF	TGTGCCACCAGCACCTGGGACAGAGAGATTGAGACTGAAGCTTTCTTT
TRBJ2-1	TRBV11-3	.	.	CASSTGRPHNEQFF	TGTGCCAGCAGCACCGGGCGGCCACACAATGAGCAGTTCTTC
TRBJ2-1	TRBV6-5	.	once	CASSRDVEDEQFF	TGTGCCAGCAGTCGAGACGTCGAGGATGAGCAGTTCTTC
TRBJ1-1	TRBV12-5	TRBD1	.	CASGGDSPNTEAFF	TGTGCTAGTGGTGGGGACAGTCCGAACACTGAAGCTTTCTTT
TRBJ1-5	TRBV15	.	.	CATSRVDGSNQPQHF	TGTGCCACCAGCAGAGTGGACGGTAGCAATCAGCCCCAGCATTTT
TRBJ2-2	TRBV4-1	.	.	CASSQVGSAGELFF	TGCGCCAGCAGCCAAGTCGGTTCGGCCGGGGAGCTGTTTTTT